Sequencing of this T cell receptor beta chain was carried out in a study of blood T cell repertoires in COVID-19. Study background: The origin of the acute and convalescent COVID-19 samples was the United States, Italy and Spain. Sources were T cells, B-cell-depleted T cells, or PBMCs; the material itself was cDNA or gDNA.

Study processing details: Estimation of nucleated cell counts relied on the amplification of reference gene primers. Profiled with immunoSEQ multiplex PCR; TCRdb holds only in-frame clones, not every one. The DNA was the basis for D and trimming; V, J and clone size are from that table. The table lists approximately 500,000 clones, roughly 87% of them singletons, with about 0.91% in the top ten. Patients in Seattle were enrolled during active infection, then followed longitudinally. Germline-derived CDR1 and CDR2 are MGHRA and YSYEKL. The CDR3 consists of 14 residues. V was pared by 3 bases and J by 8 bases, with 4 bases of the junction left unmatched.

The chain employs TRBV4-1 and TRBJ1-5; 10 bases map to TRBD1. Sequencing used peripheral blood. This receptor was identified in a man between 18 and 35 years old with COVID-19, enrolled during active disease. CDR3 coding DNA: TGCGCCAGCAGCCACCGGGACAGGGGTGAGCCCCAGCATTTT. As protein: CASSHRDRGEPQHF.